This TCR beta chain was recorded in a study of shared clonotypes between healthy human individuals. Broader study findings: Represented genetic and exposure-history diversity was restricted by having few donors. Of the naive CD4 clonotypes, 4% to 5% were shared across a handful of donors.

Trimming took 0 bases from V and 4 from J, leaving 19 bases between them. Per the germline V gene, CDR1 is SGHRS and CDR2 is YFSETQ. There are 18 residues in the CDR3. As for this clone: Its antigen is unknown.

TCRdb keeps only in-frame clones here, not all; method: immunoSEQ multiplex PCR. The repertoire holds approximately 1.5 million clones, with about 98.5% as singletons. The clonotype was recovered from a young man in good health. This rearrangement joins TRBV5-1 to TRBJ2-2; D is ambiguous. The source material was naive CD4+ T cells sorted from blood. Subset given: CD45RA+ positively selected. The CDR3 spells CASSLDVLRSRPTGELFF. CDR3 nucleotide sequence: TGCGCCAGCAGCTTGGATGTGTTGAGGTCGCGGCCCACCGGGGAGCTGTTTTTT.